The 15 T cell receptor beta chains below were found in one sample sequenced in a study of vaccination effects on CD4 cells after COVID-19. Antigen-specific CD4+ T cells were expanded with viral peptide pools in the ViraFEST assay before sequencing. Upon completion of approximately ten days in culture, CD4+ T cells were isolated. Vaccine administered to participants consisted of two doses of either BNT162b2 or mRNA-1273. These receptors' targets are unknown. Clones were sequenced by immunoSEQ multiplex PCR, and TCRdb holds only the in-frame ones, with some missing. The sample lists about 13,000 clones, over 60% occurring once. This specimen was CD4+ T cells from PBMCs cultured with SARS-CoV-2 spike peptides, taken after COVID-19 vaccination. The source of these receptors is a human donor who received a COVID-19 vaccine.

The rearrangement links TRBV4-2 to TRBJ2-3; D remains ambiguous. Germline V lookup: CDR1 LGHNA, CDR2 YNFKEQ. This CDR3 has 13 amino acids. V lost 0 bases, J lost 4 bases, and 5 bases lay in between. CDR3 in DNA: TGTGCCAGCAGCCAAGATCAAGCAGATACGCAGTATTTT. Its translation is CASSQDQADTQYF.

The V call is TRBV15, the J call TRBJ2-3; the D is unclear. The V end was cut by 0 bases, the J end by 2 bases, with 12 bases between. CDR1 is LNHNV, CDR2 YYDKDF, per germline (reference sequence). The CDR3 extends over 16 amino acids. The CDR3, as DNA: TGTGCCACCAGCAGAGATCTGTTACTTAACACAGATACGCAGTATTTT. This translates into CATSRDLLLNTDTQYF.

This sequence joins TRBV27 and TRBJ1-6; the D gene is possibly TRBD1 (6 bases). The CDR3 spans 19 residues. From germline, CDR1 is MNHEY and CDR2 SMNVEV (reference sequence). Trimming removed 0 bases from V and 7 bases from J, with 22 bases in between. The CDR3 sequence: CASSLSGRETGELNSPLHF. The CDR3 DNA is TGTGCCAGCAGTTTATCCGGGAGGGAGACAGGCGAACTCAATTCACCCCTCCACTTT.

This chain joins TRBV3-1 (or the pseudogene TRBV3-2) and TRBJ1-2, with D perhaps TRBD1 (5 bases). Germline V gene sequence: CDR1 LGHDT, CDR2 YNNKEL (reference sequence). V lost 0 bases, J lost 7 bases, and 15 bases lay in between. This CDR3 comprises 15 residues. CDR3 sequence (DNA): TGTGCCAGCAGCCAAGATTTGAAGCAGGGACTTGGCTACACCTTC. As protein: CASSQDLKQGLGYTF.

This clone was counted between two and nine times. The chain links TRBV7-6 to TRBJ1-1, with TRBD1 identical over 7 bases. The CDR3 totals 16 residues. Trimming removed 1 base from V and 6 bases from J; junction bases left unmatched: 11. Germline V gives CDR1 SGHVS, CDR2 FNYEAQ. CDR3 sequence reads: CASSLVSSPGTAEAFF. The CDR3 DNA sequence: TGTGCCAGCAGCTTAGTAAGCAGTCCCGGGACAGCTGAAGCTTTCTTT.

The chain has TRBV4-3 and TRBJ2-7; D is perhaps TRBD1 or TRBD2 (7 bases each). CDR1 and CDR2 (germline): LGHNA, YSLEER. Between the trimmed V and J ends, which lost 1 base and 0 bases, there was a span of 16 bases. CDR3 length: 17 amino acids. CDR3 DNA sequence: TGCGCCAGCAGCCAAGCGGCAGCGGGGACAGCCTCCTACGAGCAGTACTTC. Translation gives CASSQAAAGTASYEQYF.

This rearrangement joins TRBV29-1 to TRBJ1-4, with 7 bases that match TRBD1. Germline V gives CDR1 SQVTM, CDR2 ANQGSEA. The CDR3 totals 14 residues. V shed 5 bases and J 8 bases; nucleotides not matched to a gene: 11. CDR3 DNA: TGCAGCGTTAAAGGGACCGGGACAGAAGAAAAACTGTTTTTT. This sequence encodes CSVKGTGTEEKLFF.

The chain is built from TRBV29-1 and TRBJ2-7, with D perhaps given as TRBD1 or TRBD2 (5 bases each). The germline V and J ends were trimmed by 5 bases and 2 bases, with 19 bases remaining between them. The CDR3 covers 15 residues. Germline loops: CDR1 SQVTM, CDR2 ANQGSEA. In nucleotides, the CDR3 is TGCAGCGTTTTGCAAGGTTGGGACGAGACCTACGAGCAGTACTTC. As protein: CSVLQGWDETYEQYF.

The sample holds a few counts of this clone. The chain recombines TRBV7-8 with TRBJ1-5, with unresolved D. V lost 0 bases, J lost 5 bases, and 11 bases lay in between. The CDR3 is made up of 15 amino acids. CDR1 is SGHVS and CDR2 is FQNEAQ in the germline V gene. The CDR3 DNA follows: TGTGCCAGCAGCTTAGCGTTGGTCAGCGATCAGCCCCAGCATTTT. Its protein is CASSLALVSDQPQHF.

This chain joins TRBV5-6 and TRBJ2-3; a weak D match, TRBD2 (6 bases). The CDR3 length is 15 residues. Germline lookup yields CDR1 SGHDT and CDR2 YYEEEE. V was trimmed by 4 bases and J by 1 base, leaving 13 bases between them. The CDR3, as DNA: TGTGCCAGCAGCGCCGGAGGAGGGGGCACAGATACGCAGTATTTT. Protein sequence: CASSAGGGGTDTQYF.

This clone is medium-sized within its sample. The V call is TRBV7-2, the J call TRBJ1-2; 7 bases map to TRBD1. Germline lookup yields CDR1 SGHTA and CDR2 FQGNSA. The J segment lost 6 bases and the V segment lost 5 bases, leaving 12 bases of the junction unmatched. There are 15 residues in the CDR3. This CDR3 is CASSPTTGSLNGYTF. The CDR3 bases are TGTGCCAGCAGCCCTACGACAGGGAGTCTCAATGGCTACACCTTC.

The CDR3 loop reads CASSEAGDRNSPLHF. The CDR3 coding sequence is TGTGCCAGCAGTGAAGCGGGCGACCGAAATTCACCCCTCCACTTT. The chain links TRBV2 to TRBJ1-6; D is ambiguous. The CDR3 has 15 residues. Germline assignment: CDR1 SNHLY and CDR2 FYNNEI. The V and J ends lost 0 bases and 7 bases respectively, with 10 bases between them.

The CDR3 sequence is CASTPTATKNIQYF. The CDR3 DNA reads TGTGCCAGCACCCCAACCGCTACCAAAAACATTCAGTACTTC. The chain carries TRBV28 and TRBJ2-4; D gene uncertain. There are 14 residues in the CDR3. The ends were cut back, 7 bases at V and 2 bases at J, with 12 bases in the middle. Germline loops: CDR1 MDHEN, CDR2 SYDVKM.

The genes are TRBV27 and TRBJ1-2, with D unclear. V was trimmed by 3 bases and J by 4 bases, leaving 9 bases between them. CDR3 length: 13 residues. Germline CDR1 is MNHEY and CDR2 is SMNVEV (reference sequence). CDR3 DNA sequence: TGTGCCAGCAGTTTTGCAGTGAGCTATGGCTACACCTTC. Its translation: CASSFAVSYGYTF.

This clone came up a few times. The chain has TRBV28 and TRBJ1-5, with D unclear. Looked up from germline, CDR1 is MDHEN and CDR2 is SYDVKM. This CDR3 is built from 18 residues. Trimming cost V 2 bases and J 1 base, with 18 bases left between them. In DNA, the CDR3 is TGTGCCAGCAGTTTAGGGAGGGTCCCGAGGGCGAGCAATCAGCCCCAGCATTTT. This encodes CASSLGRVPRASNQPQHF.